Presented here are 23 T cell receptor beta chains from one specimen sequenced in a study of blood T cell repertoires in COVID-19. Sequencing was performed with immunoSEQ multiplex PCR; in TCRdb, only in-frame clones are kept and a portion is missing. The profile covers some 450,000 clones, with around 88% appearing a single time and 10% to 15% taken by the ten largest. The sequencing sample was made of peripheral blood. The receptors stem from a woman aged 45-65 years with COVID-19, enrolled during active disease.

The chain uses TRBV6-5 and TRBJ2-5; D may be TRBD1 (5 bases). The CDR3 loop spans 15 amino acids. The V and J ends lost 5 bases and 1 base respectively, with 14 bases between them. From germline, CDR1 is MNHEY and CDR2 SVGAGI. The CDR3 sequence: CASSPQGHSQETQYF. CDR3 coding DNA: TGTGCCAGCAGTCCTCAGGGTCATAGCCAAGAGACCCAGTACTTC.

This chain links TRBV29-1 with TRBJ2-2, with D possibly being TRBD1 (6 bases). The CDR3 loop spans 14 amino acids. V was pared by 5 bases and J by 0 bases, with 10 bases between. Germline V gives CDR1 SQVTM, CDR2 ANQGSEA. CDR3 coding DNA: TGCAGCGTTTCCAGGGGTTCGAACACCGGGGAGCTGTTTTTT. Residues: CSVSRGSNTGELFF.

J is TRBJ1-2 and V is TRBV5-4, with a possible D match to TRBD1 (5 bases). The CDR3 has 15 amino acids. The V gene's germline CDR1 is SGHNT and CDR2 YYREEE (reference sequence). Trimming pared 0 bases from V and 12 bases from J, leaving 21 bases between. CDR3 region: CASSLGGGISLGNTF. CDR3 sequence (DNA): TGTGCCAGCAGCTTGGGGGGGGGTATCTCCCTCGGGAACACCTTC.

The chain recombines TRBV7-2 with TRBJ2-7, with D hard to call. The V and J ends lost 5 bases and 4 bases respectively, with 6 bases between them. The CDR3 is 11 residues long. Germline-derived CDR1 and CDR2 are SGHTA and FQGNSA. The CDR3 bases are TGTGCCAGCAGCCCGACTTACGAGCAGTACTTC. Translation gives CASSPTYEQYF.

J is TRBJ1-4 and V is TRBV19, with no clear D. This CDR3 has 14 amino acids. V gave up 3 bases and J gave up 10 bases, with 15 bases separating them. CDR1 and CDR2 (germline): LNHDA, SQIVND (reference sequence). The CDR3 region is CASSMGVSSSKLFF. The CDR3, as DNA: TGTGCCAGTAGTATGGGCGTATCGTCGTCAAAACTGTTTTTT. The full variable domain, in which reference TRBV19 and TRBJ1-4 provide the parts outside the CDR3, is DGGITQSPKYLFRKEGQNVTLSCEQNLNHDAMYWYRQDPGQGLRLIYYSQIVNDFQKGDIAEGYSVSREKKESFPLTVTSAQKNPTAFYLCASSMGVSSSKLFFGSGTQLSVL.

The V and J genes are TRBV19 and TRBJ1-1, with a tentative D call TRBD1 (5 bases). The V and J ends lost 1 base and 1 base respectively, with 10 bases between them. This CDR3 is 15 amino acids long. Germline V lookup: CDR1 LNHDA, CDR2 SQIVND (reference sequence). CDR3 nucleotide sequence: TGTGCCAGTAGTATAGCGGGGGGAACGAACACTGAAGCTTTCTTT. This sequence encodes CASSIAGGTNTEAFF.

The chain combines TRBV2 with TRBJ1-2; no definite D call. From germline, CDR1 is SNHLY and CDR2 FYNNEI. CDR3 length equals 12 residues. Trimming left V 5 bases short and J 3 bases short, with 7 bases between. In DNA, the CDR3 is TGTGCCAGCAGTTATGGAGACTATGGCTACACCTTC. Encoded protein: CASSYGDYGYTF. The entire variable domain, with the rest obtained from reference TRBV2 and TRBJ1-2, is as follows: EPEVTQTPSHQVTQMGQEVILRCVPISNHLYFYWYRQILGQKVEFLVSFYNNEISEKSEIFDDQFSVERPDGSNFTLKIRSTKLEDSAMYFCASSYGDYGYTFGSGTRLTVV.

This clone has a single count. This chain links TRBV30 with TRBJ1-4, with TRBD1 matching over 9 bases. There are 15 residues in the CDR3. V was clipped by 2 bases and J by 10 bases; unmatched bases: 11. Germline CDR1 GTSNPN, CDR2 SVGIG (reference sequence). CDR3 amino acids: CAWSTSRDRAGKLFF. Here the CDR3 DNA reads TGTGCCTGGAGTACGTCCCGGGACAGGGCAGGAAAACTGTTTTTT.

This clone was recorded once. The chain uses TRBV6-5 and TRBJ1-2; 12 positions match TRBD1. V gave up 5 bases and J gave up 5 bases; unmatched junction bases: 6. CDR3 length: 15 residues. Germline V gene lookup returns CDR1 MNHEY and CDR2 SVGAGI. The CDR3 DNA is TGTGCCAGCAGTCCCGGGACAGGGGGCGTATATGGCTACACCTTC. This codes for CASSPGTGGVYGYTF.

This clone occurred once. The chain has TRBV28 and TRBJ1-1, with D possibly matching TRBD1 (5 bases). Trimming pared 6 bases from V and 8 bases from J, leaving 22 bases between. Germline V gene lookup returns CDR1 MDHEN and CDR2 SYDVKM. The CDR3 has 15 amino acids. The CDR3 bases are TGTGCCAGCAGGGGATCGGTAGGGGTGGGTAGAGAAGCTTTCTTT. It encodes CASRGSVGVGREAFF.

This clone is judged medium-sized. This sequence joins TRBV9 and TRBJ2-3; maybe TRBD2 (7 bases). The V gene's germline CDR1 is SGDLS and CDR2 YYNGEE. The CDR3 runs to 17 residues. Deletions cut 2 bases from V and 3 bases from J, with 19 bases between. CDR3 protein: CASSVGHGGLGTDTQYF. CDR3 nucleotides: TGTGCCAGCAGCGTGGGACACGGGGGGCTGGGAACAGATACGCAGTATTTT.

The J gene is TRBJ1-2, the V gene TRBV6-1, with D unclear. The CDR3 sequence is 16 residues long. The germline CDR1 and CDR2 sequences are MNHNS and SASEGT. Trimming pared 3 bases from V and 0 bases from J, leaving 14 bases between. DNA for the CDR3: TGTGCCAGCAGTGATAGGCTGCCACTAGCTAACTATGGCTACACCTTC. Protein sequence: CASSDRLPLANYGYTF.

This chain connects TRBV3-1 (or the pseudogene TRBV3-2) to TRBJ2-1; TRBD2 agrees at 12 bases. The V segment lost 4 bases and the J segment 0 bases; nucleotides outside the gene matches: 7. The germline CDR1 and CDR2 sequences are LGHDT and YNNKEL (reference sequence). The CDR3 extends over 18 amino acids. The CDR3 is CASSPLTSGGTSYNEQFF. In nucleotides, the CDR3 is TGTGCCAGCAGCCCTTTGACTAGCGGGGGAACCTCCTACAATGAGCAGTTCTTC.

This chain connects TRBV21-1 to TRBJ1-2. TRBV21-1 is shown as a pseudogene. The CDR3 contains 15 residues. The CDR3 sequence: CASSKERWSRFGYTF. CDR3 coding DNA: TGTGCCAGCAGCAAAGAGCGTTGGAGTAGATTCGGCTACACCTTC.

CDR3 bases: TGTGCCAGCTCATCCCAGGGCGGGGCCATCACAGATACGCAGTATTTT. Its protein is CASSSQGGAITDTQYF. The chain carries TRBV18 and TRBJ2-3, with D perhaps TRBD2 (6 bases). The V end lost 5 bases, the J end lost 2 bases, and 17 bases lay between the germline ends. Germline V gene lookup returns CDR1 KGHSH and CDR2 LQKENI. The CDR3 covers 16 residues.

The CDR3 nucleotides are TGTGCCAGAAGCTCCGTGGCGGGGGGGCCCACCGGGGAGCTGTTTTTT. This encodes CARSSVAGGPTGELFF. This chain joins TRBV5-3 and TRBJ2-2; TRBD2 matches at 9 bases. TRBV5-3 is designated an ORF whose function remains uncertain. J was trimmed by 4 bases and V by 3 bases; bases with no gene match: 7. The CDR3 is made up of 16 amino acids.

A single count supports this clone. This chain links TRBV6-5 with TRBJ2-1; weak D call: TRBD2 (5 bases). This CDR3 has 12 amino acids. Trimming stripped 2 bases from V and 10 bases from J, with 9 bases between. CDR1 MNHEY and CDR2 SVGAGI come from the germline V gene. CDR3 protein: CASSYLDSEQFF. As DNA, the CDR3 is TGTGCCAGCAGTTACCTGGACTCCGAGCAGTTCTTC.

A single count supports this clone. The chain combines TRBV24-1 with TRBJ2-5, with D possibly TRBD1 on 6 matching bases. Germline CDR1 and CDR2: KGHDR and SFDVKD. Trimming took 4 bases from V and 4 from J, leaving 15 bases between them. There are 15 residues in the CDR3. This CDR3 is CATSEGTLFLETQYF. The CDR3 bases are TGTGCCACCAGTGAGGGGACACTTTTTTTAGAGACCCAGTACTTC.

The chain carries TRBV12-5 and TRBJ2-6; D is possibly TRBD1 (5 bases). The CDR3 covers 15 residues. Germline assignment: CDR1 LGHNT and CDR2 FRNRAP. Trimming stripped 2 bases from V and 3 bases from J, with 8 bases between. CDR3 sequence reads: CASGLLGVGANVLTF. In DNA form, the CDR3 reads TGTGCTAGTGGTTTGTTAGGGGTTGGGGCCAACGTCCTGACTTTC.

CDR3 residues: CASSLQDSPLHF. The CDR3 DNA follows: TGTGCCAGCAGCTTGCAGGATTCACCCCTCCACTTT. V is TRBV5-8 and J is TRBJ1-6, with D unresolved. Germline values: CDR1 SGHTS, CDR2 YDEGEE. The V and J ends lost 1 base and 8 bases respectively, with 4 bases between them. This CDR3 has 12 residues.

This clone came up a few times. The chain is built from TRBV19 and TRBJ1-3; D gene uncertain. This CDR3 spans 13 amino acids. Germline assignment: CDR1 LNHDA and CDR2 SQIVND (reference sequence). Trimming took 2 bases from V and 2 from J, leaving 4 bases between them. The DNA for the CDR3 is TGTGCCAGTAGTATACTTCCTGGAAACACCATATATTTT. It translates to CASSILPGNTIYF.

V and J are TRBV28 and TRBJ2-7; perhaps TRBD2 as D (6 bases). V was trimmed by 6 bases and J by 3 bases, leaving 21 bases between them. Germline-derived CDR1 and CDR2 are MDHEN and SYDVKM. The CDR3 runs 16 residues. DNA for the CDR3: TGTGCCAGCAGCCCCTCAGGTGGGAGGAAGGACTACGAGCAGTACTTC. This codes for CASSPSGGRKDYEQYF.

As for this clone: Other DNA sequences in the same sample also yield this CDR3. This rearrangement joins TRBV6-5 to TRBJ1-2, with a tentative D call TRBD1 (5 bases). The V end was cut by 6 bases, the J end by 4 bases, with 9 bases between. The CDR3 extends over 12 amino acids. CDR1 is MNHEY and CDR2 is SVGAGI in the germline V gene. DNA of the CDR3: TGTGCCAGCAGAACGGGGGGCTATGGCTACACCTTC. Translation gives CASRTGGYGYTF.